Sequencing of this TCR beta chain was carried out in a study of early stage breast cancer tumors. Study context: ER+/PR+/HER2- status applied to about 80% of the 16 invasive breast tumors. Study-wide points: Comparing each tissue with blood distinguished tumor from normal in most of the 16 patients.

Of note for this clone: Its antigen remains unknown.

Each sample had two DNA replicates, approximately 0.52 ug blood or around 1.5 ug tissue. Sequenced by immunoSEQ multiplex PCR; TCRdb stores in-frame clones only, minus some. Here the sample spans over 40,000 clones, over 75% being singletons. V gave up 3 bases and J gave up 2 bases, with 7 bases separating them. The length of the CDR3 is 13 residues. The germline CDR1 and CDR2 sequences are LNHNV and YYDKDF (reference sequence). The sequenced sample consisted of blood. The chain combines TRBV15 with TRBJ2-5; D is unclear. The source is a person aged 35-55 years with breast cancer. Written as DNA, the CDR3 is TGTGCCACCAGCAGTGAACAACAAGAGACCCAGTACTTC. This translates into CATSSEQQETQYF.